The 23 T cell receptor beta chains below come from one sample, sequenced in a study of CD8 T cells in Susac syndrome. RNA amounts of roughly 0.5 to 1 ug underwent reverse transcription with random hexamers. Via MiXCR, TCRdb re-called the immunoSEQ multiplex PCR reads, giving one row per CDR3 protein. Of about 85,000 distinct CDR3 sequences listed, about 93% are singletons. Sequences were obtained from CD8+ T cells from PBMCs. Receptors originate from a human donor in good health.

The chain is built from TRBV4-1 and TRBJ2-2; D not resolved. Per the germline V gene, CDR1 is MGHRA and CDR2 is YSYEKL. V was clipped by 0 bases and J by 8 bases, with 7 bases between them. The CDR3 loop spans 13 amino acids. DNA for the CDR3: TGCGCCAGCAGCCAAGATCCGGTAGGGGAGCTGTTTTTT. This translates into CASSQDPVGELFF.

The chain carries TRBV7-2 and TRBJ2-2; D is unresolved. Germline V gene sequence: CDR1 SGHTA, CDR2 FQGNSA. The V gene lost 2 bases and the J gene lost 0 bases, with 7 bases spanning the gap. The CDR3 is 15 residues long. The CDR3 loop is CASSLPRPNTGELFF. The CDR3, as DNA: TGTGCCAGCAGCTTACCGAGGCCGAACACCGGGGAGCTGTTTTTT.

This sequence joins TRBV20-1 and TRBJ2-7; the match to TRBD1 covers 10 bases. The germline V gene has CDR1 DFQATT and CDR2 SNEGSKA (reference sequence). Germline trimming cut 5 bases from V and 0 bases from J; bases unmatched to any gene: 1. The CDR3 sequence is 13 residues long. CDR3 sequence: CSARTGGSYEQYV. The CDR3, as DNA: TGCAGTGCTCGGACAGGGGGCTCCTACGAGCAGTACGTC.

The V and J genes are TRBV2 and TRBJ1-2; 7 bases fit TRBD1. The CDR3 contains 15 residues. CDR1 SNHLY and CDR2 FYNNEI come from the germline V gene. Trimming took 2 bases from V and 3 from J; bases not matched to a gene: 6. The CDR3 DNA is TGTGCCAGCAGTGAATTGGCAGGGGGATACTATGGCTACACCTTC. It translates to CASSELAGGYYGYTF.

The chain employs TRBV4-3 and TRBJ2-1; D is uncertain. CDR1 is LGHNA and CDR2 is YSLEER in the germline V gene. CDR3 length: 17 residues. V shed 1 base and J shed 2 bases, with 15 bases lying between them. CDR3 in amino acids: CASSQGLPASPYNEQFF. In nucleotides, the CDR3 is TGCGCCAGCAGCCAAGGTTTGCCAGCCTCACCCTACAATGAGCAGTTCTTC.

The chain links TRBV15 to TRBJ1-5; the D is unclear. The germline V gene has CDR1 LNHNV and CDR2 YYDKDF (reference sequence). Trimming pared 0 bases from V and 3 bases from J, leaving 9 bases between. This CDR3 is 15 amino acids long. The CDR3 DNA is TGTGCCACCAGCAGAGATAAAGGTCTCAATCAGCCCCAGCATTTT. This codes for CATSRDKGLNQPQHF.

The V gene is TRBV29-1, the J gene TRBJ2-7; D is possibly TRBD1 (5 bases). The CDR3 spans 13 residues. V lost 7 bases, J lost 2 bases, and 15 bases lay in between. Germline-derived CDR1 and CDR2 are SQVTM and ANQGSEA. In DNA form, the CDR3 reads TGCAGCGCCTTCGGAGACAGAACCTACGAGCAGTACTTC. It translates to CSAFGDRTYEQYF.

V is TRBV12-3 or TRBV12-4 and J is TRBJ1-1, with a possible D match to TRBD1 (6 bases). This CDR3 is built from 13 residues. V was trimmed by 6 bases and J by 3 bases, leaving 11 bases between them. CDR3 loop: CASRQGWDTEAFF. The CDR3 bases are TGTGCCAGCAGACAGGGTTGGGACACTGAAGCTTTCTTT.

The chain joins TRBV27 to TRBJ2-1; D tentatively reads TRBD1 or TRBD2 (5 bases each). Trimming cost V 4 bases and J 2 bases, with 12 bases left between them. Germline V gene data show CDR1 as MNHEY and CDR2 as SMNVEV (reference sequence). The CDR3 runs to 15 residues. The CDR3 reads CASSSGTEAYNEQFF. The CDR3 bases are TGTGCCAGCAGTTCCGGGACCGAAGCCTACAATGAGCAGTTCTTC.

The chain combines TRBV18 with TRBJ2-7; TRBD2 is a possible D gene (6 bases). Trimming shortened V by 2 bases and J by 3 bases, and 14 bases separated the two germline ends. CDR1 and CDR2 from the germline V gene are KGHSH and LQKENI. The CDR3 spans 15 residues. The CDR3 DNA sequence: TGTGCCAGCTCACCAGTGTCGCGGGAATACTACGAGCAGTACTTC. Its protein is CASSPVSREYYEQYF.

V gene TRBV27 combines with J gene TRBJ2-1; TRBD1 aligns across 9 bases. The length of the CDR3 is 16 residues. Germline V gives CDR1 MNHEY, CDR2 SMNVEV (reference sequence). V shed 2 bases and J 5 bases; nucleotides not matched to a gene: 7. CDR3 in amino acids: CASSLPGQGRNNEQFF. In DNA, the CDR3 is TGTGCCAGCAGTTTACCCGGACAGGGGCGCAACAATGAGCAGTTCTTC.

The V and J genes are TRBV4-1 and TRBJ1-1, with D unresolved. Trimming pared 0 bases from V and 4 bases from J, leaving 12 bases between. Germline-derived CDR1 and CDR2 are MGHRA and YSYEKL. The CDR3 extends over 15 amino acids. CDR3 loop: CASSQDRMGGTEAFF. CDR3 bases: TGCGCCAGCAGCCAAGATCGGATGGGAGGCACTGAAGCTTTCTTT.

The V call is TRBV4-1, the J call TRBJ1-2; the D is unclear. V was pared by 1 base and J by 6 bases, with 18 bases between. CDR3 length: 16 residues. CDR1 and CDR2 from the germline V gene are MGHRA and YSYEKL. CDR3 sequence: CASSQGPNEVGHGYTF. CDR3 in DNA: TGCGCCAGCAGCCAAGGCCCTAACGAGGTTGGGCATGGCTACACCTTC.

The rearrangement joins TRBV4-1 to TRBJ2-1; 7 bases fit TRBD2. Unmatched junction bases numbered 17, after V lost 3 bases and J lost 15 bases. Germline V gene data show CDR1 as MGHRA and CDR2 as YSYEKL. The CDR3 consists of 15 residues. In DNA, the CDR3 is TGCGCCAGCAGCCAGGCGGCTAGCGGAAGCCCGTTCGGGTTCTTC. Amino acid sequence: CASSQAASGSPFGFF.

The rearrangement uses TRBV7-9 and TRBJ1-2, with 7 bases that match TRBD1. The CDR3 is 15 amino acids. After removal of 5 bases from V and 2 bases from J, the junction contained 8 bases not matched to a gene. Germline CDR1 and CDR2: SEHNR and FQNEAQ (reference sequence). The CDR3 sequence: CASSAVTGWNYGYTF. DNA for the CDR3: TGTGCCAGCAGCGCAGTGACAGGGTGGAACTATGGCTACACCTTC.

The rearrangement uses TRBV6-5 and TRBJ2-3, with 11 bases aligning to TRBD2. With 2 bases clipped from V and 2 bases from J, the junction kept 6 bases outside the gene matches. CDR1 and CDR2 (germline): MNHEY, SVGAGI. This CDR3 has 17 residues. CDR3 region: CASSYRLAGTYTDTQYF. In DNA form, the CDR3 reads TGTGCCAGCAGTTACCGACTAGCGGGGACGTACACAGATACGCAGTATTTT.

The chain recombines TRBV9 with TRBJ2-2; the D gene is possibly TRBD1 (6 bases). Germline loops: CDR1 SGDLS, CDR2 YYNGEE. This CDR3 spans 14 amino acids. V was pared by 3 bases and J by 5 bases, with 11 bases between. The CDR3 nucleotides read TGTGCCAGCAGCGAATCAGGGGAAACCGGGGAGCTGTTTTTT. It specifies CASSESGETGELFF.

The chain has TRBV20-1 and TRBJ1-5; no definite D call. There are 16 residues in the CDR3. Germline CDR1 and CDR2: DFQATT and SNEGSKA (reference sequence). Here the CDR3 reads CCPGKARPSFHQPQHF. Here the CDR3 DNA reads TGCTGCCCGGGTAAGGCCCGACCTTCCTTCCATCAGCCCCAGCATTTT.

CDR3 residues: CASSFSAGAKHLVQETQYF. CDR3 coding DNA: TGTGCCAGCAGTTTCTCTGCCGGGGCCAAGCATTTGGTCCAAGAGACCCAGTACTTC. The chain joins TRBV6-5 to TRBJ2-5; D is tentatively TRBD1 or TRBD2 (5 bases each). CDR3 length: 19 residues. V shed 4 bases and J shed 1 base, with 25 bases lying between them. The germline gives CDR1 MNHEY, CDR2 SVGAGI.

This clonotype was recorded once. The chain employs TRBV28 and TRBJ2-3, with no clear D. The CDR3 is 15 residues long. CDR1 is MDHEN and CDR2 is SYDVKM in the germline V gene. The germline V and J ends were trimmed by 7 bases and 0 bases, with 14 bases remaining between them. The CDR3 sequence: CASNWGQSSTDTQYF. Written as DNA, the CDR3 is TGTGCCAGCAATTGGGGTCAGTCTAGCACAGATACGCAGTATTTT.

The V and J genes are TRBV12-3 or TRBV12-4 and TRBJ2-1; tentatively, D is TRBD1 (5 bases). This CDR3 is built from 15 residues. V shed 2 bases and J shed 8 bases, with 16 bases lying between them. DNA of the CDR3: TGTGCCAGCAGTTTAAGCCCCCCAGGGTTCCATGAGCAGTTCTTC. Protein sequence: CASSLSPPGFHEQFF.

V and J are TRBV11-2 and TRBJ2-7, with D perhaps matching TRBD2 (6 bases). The V and J ends lost 5 bases and 3 bases respectively, with 17 bases between them. Germline V lookup: CDR1 SGHAT, CDR2 FQNNGV. The CDR3 contains 15 residues. The DNA for the CDR3 is TGTGCCAGCAGCGGAGGGACGGAAGGAGTCTACGAGCAGTACGTC. Translated: CASSGGTEGVYEQYV.

The genes are TRBV28 and TRBJ2-7, with D maybe TRBD2 (5 bases). V was trimmed by 8 bases and J by 0 bases, leaving 26 bases between them. Germline CDR1 and CDR2: MDHEN and SYDVKM. The CDR3 covers 18 residues. As DNA, the CDR3 is TGTGCCAGCCCACCCGGACTCCTAGGAATTCCCAGCTCCTACGAGCAGTACGTC. It translates to CASPPGLLGIPSSYEQYV.